This record covers a single TCR beta chain. Its specific antigen is unknown. Base qualities were left out, and no much larger clone turns up one base away. V was cut back by 6 bases and J by 0 bases, leaving a gap of 13 bases between them. Counted from cysteine to phenylalanine, this CDR3 has 15 amino acids. Only the CDR3 DNA is retained, 45 bases long and in frame from the first base. Based on the germline V gene, the CDR1 and CDR2 sequences are MDHEN and SYDVKM. The cohort was made up of about 670 healthy bone marrow donors. At the time of sampling, every cohort member was nominally healthy, though immune exposures that went unrecorded were likely present. The donor tested CMV seropositive, placing the donor among the roughly 300 seropositive members of the cohort. Each donor provided a peripheral blood sample, and peripheral blood mononuclear cells were used for TCR beta sequencing. The Qiagen DNeasy Blood Extraction Kit was used to extract genomic DNA from the blood cell samples.

The data derive from a study of cytomegalovirus exposure and HLA in healthy donors (dated by TCRdb to about 2017). Notes on the research overall: An earlier analysis of approximately 550 of the donors reported about 290 Gb of sequence data and some 120 million unique TCR beta sequences from around 200 million T cells. Using immunosequencing, the study profiled T cell repertoires from 500 to 800 subjects and related those repertoires to cytomegalovirus serostatus. The aim of the study was to test whether cataloging public T cell receptors could identify signatures of past pathogen exposure. To predict cytomegalovirus infection status, the study combined high-throughput TCR immunosequencing, statistical association of individual TCRs with disease status, and machine learning. Of the roughly 400 genotyped donors, approximately 83% fell in the genetic ancestry cluster associated with self-reported Caucasian donors. Besides the first cohort of roughly 640 subjects, a separate validation cohort made up of roughly 120 different subjects was used. Every repertoire in the discovery cohort had been generated on one and the same sequencing platform. A later analysis re-examined previously published TCR beta repertoires from about 700 donors and added high-resolution HLA genotyping to investigate patterns of TCR occurrence. Across some 400 genotyped donors of the cohort, an average of about 240,000 unique TCR beta nucleotide sequences per donor were sequenced, and 15% to 20% of those sequences were non-productive. The number of typed donors differed by locus: roughly 629-630 for A, B, C, DRB1 and DQB1; 522 for DQA1; about 600 for DPA1; and roughly 470 for DPB1. The later analysis used no new phenotypic data to find candidate immune exposures, relying instead on TCR beta sequences and their occurrence across donors. Both class I and class II loci were covered by HLA typing, at four-digit resolution. A handful of DR-DQ haplotypes were handled as single units for association and clustering because linkage in the cohort was strong. Donor age, sex, ethnicity and CMV serostatus were collected together with the repertoire data. In a later genetic analysis, genome-wide SNP genotypes for 398 of the 666 donors were used, and that subset was treated as a discovery cohort. To decide whether each TCR beta V gene segment behaved as functional or pseudogenic, an earlier analysis of 587 of the donors relied on high-throughput TCR beta sequencing. An early release covering some 640 HLA-typed donors comprised about 300 gigabases of sequencing data and 65 million to 100 million unique TCR sequences. Overall study results and their limits: Because counts were too low, around 17 rarely observed V segments, including chromosome 9 orphons, were left out of the earlier analysis of about 500 of the donors. When HLA alleles, especially DR and DQ, strongly co-occurred, attributing TCR associations to individual alleles was difficult. Across donors, most TCR sequences were observed very rarely, whereas some public TCRs were present in many individuals. A further reported finding was that TCR beta sequences accurately predicted the HLA-A and HLA-B alleles for most subjects in the first cohort. For the cohort, immune exposure information was limited to CMV serostatus. An earlier analysis of several hundred of the donors showed that most TCR beta V segments appeared in productive rearrangements either about 87% or about 30% of the time, which broadly matched IMGT annotations. A later genetic analysis associated a missense DCLRE1C variant with V-gene and J-gene trimming of TCR beta chains, and an independent cohort replicated the association. A few of the identified cytomegalovirus-associated TCR beta chains were confirmed in vitro to be specific for cytomegalovirus antigens. A cluster of highly shared sequence variants was judged likely to be a technical artifact of the sequencing pipeline. The study gave a list of about 160 TCR beta chains associated with cytomegalovirus. In both the original and validation cohorts, the classifier was reported to diagnose cytomegalovirus status with high specificity and sensitivity. A later analysis found that HLA-associated TCR beta chains were more clonally expanded and had lower generation probabilities than equally common non-associated chains. Because the 87-base-pair reads could not distinguish some IMGT-functional V segments, including TRBV6-2 and TRBV6-3, those segments were excluded. The presence/absence analyses assumed that sequencing depth was roughly uniform across donors, and that assumption may not be true. Compared with the roughly 670-donor mean, donors in an Asian-associated ancestry cluster had fewer N-insertions in productive TCRs, according to a later genetic analysis. Correlated functional status among segregating V segments might be attributable to linkage disequilibrium, but an unknown experimental factor could not be ruled out. In a later analysis, TCR association rates were found to vary across HLA loci, with the most associated TCRs seen for DRB1 alleles and the fewest for HLA-C alleles. A later analysis reported that several top co-occurrence clusters appeared linked to parvovirus B19, influenza, CMV and Epstein-Barr virus. Most CMV-associated TCR beta chains appeared to be HLA-restricted in a later analysis, and the HLA associations seemed to be driven largely by CMV exposure. In this cohort, only TCR beta chains were sequenced, and detectable features were limited by the absence of alpha or paired-chain data. Because HLA typing was missing for some donors at each locus, association tests included only the typed subset. According to the authors, the approach could potentially be generalized to other disease states and immunological phenotypes. At a false discovery rate of 0.05, a later analysis linked 16,951 TCR beta sequences to specific HLA alleles.

The method was the immunoSEQ multiplex PCR assay. For the multiplex PCR, a mixture combining 60 forward primers for TCR Vbeta segments and 13 reverse primers for TCR Jbeta segments was used. A multiplex PCR assay on genomic DNA amplified the CDR3 region of rearranged TCR beta genes. Amplified TCR beta libraries were sequenced as 87-base-pair reads on the Illumina HiSeq System. The original methods were these. Across the 500 to 700 repertoires, a later analysis counted some 80 million unique TCR beta chains, roughly 11 million of which were shared by at least two donors. Raw reads were error-corrected and collapsed into unique sequences by a nearest-neighbor algorithm in which closely related sequences were merged to remove PCR and sequencing errors. V, D and J gene segments were assigned by aligning CDR3 sequences to IMGT reference sequences. For a sequence to be retained, a match of at least six nucleotides to both a V gene segment and a J gene segment was required. A rearrangement counted as productive if the CDR3 had no stop codons and remained in frame with V and J, and every other rearrangement counted as non-productive. Following IMGT convention, CDR3 was defined as the stretch from the second conserved V-encoded cysteine up to the conserved J-encoded phenylalanine. The earlier analysis of some 580 of the donors excluded any sequence lacking an unambiguous match to a single V gene segment. An earlier analysis of a few hundred of the donors called V segments functional above 56.7% productive rearrangements and segregating when the between-donor standard deviation exceeded 5%. To diagnose cytomegalovirus status from the catalog of TCR beta chain sequences, a statistical classification framework was built. In a later analysis, TCR nucleotide sequences were compared against IMGT/GENE-DB human TR gene sequences so that V and J genes could be assigned. A later analysis assigned CDR3 sequences and most-parsimonious VDJ recombination scenarios with the TCRdist pipeline. In a later analysis, every TCR beta chain was defined by the combination of its CDR3 amino acid sequence and its V-gene family, and reads without a unique V-gene family were dropped. A later analysis removed 550 to 700 highly shared, low-generation-probability nucleotide sequences to deal with suspected cross-contamination and a sequencing artifact. In a later analysis, a clonal expansion index was calculated for each public chain from normalized within-repertoire ranks of inferred template counts. A later analysis computed generation probabilities with a VDJ recombination model fitted to out-of-frame rearrangements, and checked the results against IGoR. Hypergeometric tests were used in a later analysis to score TCR-TCR, TCR-HLA and TCR-CMV co-occurrence, with a repertoire-size bias correction applied to the TCR pairs. False discovery rates were estimated in a later analysis by permuting HLA or CMV assignments 20 times. In a later analysis, co-occurring TCRs were grouped with DBSCAN, and TCRdist sequence similarity was added when clustering was performed within HLA-allele-positive subsets. For co-occurrence clustering, repertoires with fewer than 30,000 or more than 120,000 public chains were excluded, along with a handful of repertoires with anomalous nucleotide sharing. TCRdb's version of the immuneACCESS table is confined to in-frame rearrangements and falls short of the full clone set. An unresolved V gene accounts for under half of the shortfall where checked; the remainder is of unknown origin. Clone size and V and J calls were adopted from that table, with D and trimming inferred from the DNA. The sample table lists about 130,000 clones, roughly 77% of them with a count of one. The ten largest clones take up 5.9% of the sample.

The receptor chain draws on TRBV28 and TRBJ2-3; the best D guess is TRBD1, with 7 bases matching. The TCR was taken from a woman in her forties in good health and CMV-seropositive. Sequenced: PBMCs. The CDR3 loop reads CASSQGGTSTDTQYF. The nucleotide sequence reads as follows: TGTGCCAGCAGCCAGGGGGGCACTAGCACAGATACGCAGTATTTT.